This is a list of T cell receptor beta chains from one sample in a study of beta chain features in type 1 diabetes. This table comes from immunoSEQ multiplex PCR, and its TCRdb copy is limited to in-frame clones, with some not included. The sample includes hundreds of thousands of clones, roughly 15% of them seen just once. Sequencing input: naive CD4+ T cells from blood. All receptors come from a woman between 18 and 30 years old in good health. The CDR3 runs from the conserved cysteine through the conserved F or W. The order of the fields is CDR3 length, D gene, J gene, V gene, clone size, CDR3 DNA, CDR3 protein. A D gene is named only where the DNA matches it firmly. Clone sizes are given selectively: once, few, many, or a class where the clone is expanded.

length: 13
D: TRBD1
J: TRBJ2-3
V: TRBV7-9
size: many
DNA: TGTGCCAGCAGCGGACAGGGGAAAGATACGCAGTATTTT
CDR3: CASSGQGKDTQYF

length: 13
D: -
J: TRBJ2-7
V: TRBV28
size: -
DNA: TGTGCCAGCAAGAGGGACGGGGCCTACGAGCAGTACTTC
CDR3: CASKRDGAYEQYF

length: 14
D: -
J: TRBJ2-5
V: TRBV6-6
size: -
DNA: TGTGCCAGCAGTCGGAGCGGTCTAGAAGAGACCCAGTACTTC
CDR3: CASSRSGLEETQYF

length: 15
D: -
J: TRBJ2-3
V: TRBV2
size: few
DNA: TGTGCCAGCGGGAAAATTAGCGGAACCACAGATACGCAGTATTTT
CDR3: CASGKISGTTDTQYF

length: 15
D: -
J: TRBJ2-3
V: TRBV19
size: -
DNA: TGTGCCAGTAGTTTGCGGAATCCTAGCACAGATACGCAGTATTTT
CDR3: CASSLRNPSTDTQYF

length: 15
D: TRBD1
J: TRBJ2-7
V: TRBV18
size: -
DNA: TGTGCCAGCTCACCATTAGAGGGGGCGGCACACGAGCAGTACTTC
CDR3: CASSPLEGAAHEQYF

length: 19
D: TRBD2
J: TRBJ2-2
V: TRBV7-8
size: few
DNA: TGTGCCAGCGCGACTAGCGGGAGTCGTTTGTTCGCGAACACCGGGGAGCTGTTTTTT
CDR3: CASATSGSRLFANTGELFF

length: 14
D: TRBD1
J: TRBJ2-7
V: TRBV11-1
size: -
DNA: TGTGCCGGTAATGCGGGACAGGAGATCTACGAGCAGTACTTC
CDR3: CAGNAGQEIYEQYF

length: 14
D: -
J: TRBJ2-1
V: TRBV6-5
size: few
DNA: TGTGCCAGCAGTTACTCGGTATACCGGAATGAGCAGTTCTTC
CDR3: CASSYSVYRNEQFF

length: 14
D: TRBD1
J: TRBJ2-5
V: TRBV7-3
size: -
DNA: TGTGCCAGCACCTTAGGACAGGTCCAAGAGACCCAGTACTTC
CDR3: CASTLGQVQETQYF

length: 13
D: -
J: TRBJ2-7
V: TRBV7-2
size: -
DNA: TGTGCCAGCAGCCTCGCTCGAGCTAGCGAGCAGTACTTC
CDR3: CASSLARASEQYF

length: 16
D: TRBD2
J: TRBJ2-5
V: TRBV5-1
size: -
DNA: TGCGCCAGCAGCTCCTTAGCGGGAGGGGGACAAGAGACCCAGTACTTC
CDR3: CASSSLAGGGQETQYF

length: 14
D: -
J: TRBJ2-2
V: TRBV19
size: few
DNA: TGTGCCAGTAGTGTTAGCGGGAACACCGGGGAGCTGTTTTTT
CDR3: CASSVSGNTGELFF

length: 13
D: TRBD1
J: TRBJ2-7
V: TRBV5-1
size: -
DNA: TGCGCCAGCAGGTCGGGACAGGGCTACGAGCAGTACTTC
CDR3: CASRSGQGYEQYF

length: 12
D: -
J: TRBJ1-2
V: TRBV11-2
size: -
DNA: TGTGCCAGCAGCCTCGTTAACTATGGCTACACCTTC
CDR3: CASSLVNYGYTF

length: 15
D: TRBD1
J: TRBJ2-2
V: TRBV7-9
size: few
DNA: TGTGCCAGCAGCCCCGGGACAGGGGACACCGGGGAGCTGTTTTTT
CDR3: CASSPGTGDTGELFF

length: 16
D: TRBD1
J: TRBJ2-7
V: TRBV7-8
size: once
DNA: TGTGCCAGCAGCTTGGCTAGGGACAGTAACTCCTACGAGCAGTACTTC
CDR3: CASSLARDSNSYEQYF

length: 15
D: TRBD2
J: TRBJ2-7
V: TRBV6-6
size: -
DNA: TGTGCCAGCAGCCCCGAAGCGGGAGGCACTTACGAGCAGTACTTC
CDR3: CASSPEAGGTYEQYF

length: 15
D: -
J: TRBJ1-5
V: TRBV6-6
size: -
DNA: TGTGCCAGCAGGGGAGGGTGGGGTAGCAATCAGCCCCAGCATTTT
CDR3: CASRGGWGSNQPQHF

length: 18
D: -
J: TRBJ2-3
V: TRBV4-3
size: -
DNA: TGCGCCAGCAGCCAAGAAGGACTGGATAGCTCCGGCACAGATACGCAGTATTTT
CDR3: CASSQEGLDSSGTDTQYF

length: 14
D: -
J: TRBJ2-7
V: TRBV7-9
size: -
DNA: TGTGCCAGCAGCTTGGACGTCCACTCCTACGAGCAGTACTTC
CDR3: CASSLDVHSYEQYF

length: 14
D: -
J: TRBJ1-2
V: TRBV14
size: -
DNA: TGTGCCAGCAGCCAAGACAGGGTAGGCTATGGCTACACCTTC
CDR3: CASSQDRVGYGYTF

length: 14
D: TRBD2
J: TRBJ2-1
V: TRBV29-1
size: -
DNA: TGCAGCGTCGATACTAGCGGGAGTGGCAATGAGCAGTTCTTC
CDR3: CSVDTSGSGNEQFF

length: 14
D: -
J: TRBJ1-4
V: TRBV29-1
size: -
DNA: TGCAGCGCCCGAACCGGGAGAACTAATGAAAAACTGTTTTTT
CDR3: CSARTGRTNEKLFF

length: 16
D: -
J: TRBJ2-2
V: TRBV9
size: few
DNA: TGTGCCAGCAGCGTTTCGGGACAACTGAACACCGGGGAGCTGTTTTTT
CDR3: CASSVSGQLNTGELFF

length: 14
D: -
J: TRBJ2-5
V: TRBV7-2
size: few
DNA: TGTGCCAGCAGCACCTCCTGGGGGGAAGAGACCCAGTACTTC
CDR3: CASSTSWGEETQYF

length: 16
D: -
J: TRBJ2-4
V: TRBV19
size: few
DNA: TGTGCCAGTAGTATTAAATCGGGTGGGCCCAAAAACATTCAGTACTTC
CDR3: CASSIKSGGPKNIQYF

length: 14
D: TRBD1
J: TRBJ1-1
V: TRBV5-1
size: -
DNA: TGCGCCAGCAGCTGGGACAGCATGAACACTGAAGCTTTCTTT
CDR3: CASSWDSMNTEAFF

length: 17
D: TRBD1
J: TRBJ2-6
V: TRBV5-5
size: few
DNA: TGTGCCAGCATGTACCGGGACAGGGTGTCTGGGGCCAACGTCCTGACTTTC
CDR3: CASMYRDRVSGANVLTF

length: 17
D: TRBD2
J: TRBJ2-3
V: TRBV18
size: once
DNA: TGTGCCAGCTCACCACTGCCCCTAGCGGGAGTGAGGGATACGCAGTATTTT
CDR3: CASSPLPLAGVRDTQYF

length: 15
D: -
J: TRBJ2-5
V: TRBV18
size: few
DNA: TGTGCCAGCTCACCACTCAACCCCCGACAAGAGACCCAGTACTTC
CDR3: CASSPLNPRQETQYF

length: 16
D: TRBD2
J: TRBJ2-1
V: TRBV15
size: -
DNA: TGTGCCACCAGTCCAAGCGGGAGGGCTCCGGTAGTTGAGCAGTTCTTC
CDR3: CATSPSGRAPVVEQFF

length: 12
D: -
J: TRBJ1-4
V: TRBV28
size: -
DNA: TGTGCCAGCAGGCGTAGTGCCGGGGTCCTGTTTTTT
CDR3: CASRRSAGVLFF

length: 15
D: TRBD2
J: TRBJ2-1
V: TRBV5-4
size: -
DNA: TGTGCCAGCAGCGGAAGACTAGCGGGAGTGGATGAGCAGTTCTTC
CDR3: CASSGRLAGVDEQFF

length: 11
D: -
J: TRBJ2-1
V: TRBV20-1
size: few
DNA: TGCAGTGCACCTGGGATGAATGAGCAGTTCTTC
CDR3: CSAPGMNEQFF

length: 18
D: -
J: TRBJ2-1
V: TRBV15
size: -
DNA: TGTGCCACCAGCAGAGATACGTTGTGGCGGAGCTCCTACAATGAGCAGTTCTTC
CDR3: CATSRDTLWRSSYNEQFF

length: 14
D: -
J: TRBJ2-7
V: TRBV25-1
size: -
DNA: TGTGCCAGCAGTGACCGGTTCAGGGGCTACGAGCAGTACTTC
CDR3: CASSDRFRGYEQYF

length: 17
D: TRBD2
J: TRBJ2-7
V: TRBV27
size: -
DNA: TGTGCCAGCAGTCGAACGGGACTAGCGGGCTTAGCCTACGAGCAGTACTTC
CDR3: CASSRTGLAGLAYEQYF

length: 15
D: TRBD2
J: TRBJ2-1
V: TRBV19
size: few
DNA: TGTGCCAGTGAGCCTTCTAGCGGGAGAGGGAATGAGCAGTTCTTC
CDR3: CASEPSSGRGNEQFF

length: 15
D: -
J: TRBJ2-2
V: TRBV9
size: once
DNA: TGTGCCAGCAGCGTAGCCGACAGGAGAACCGGGGAGCTGTTTTTT
CDR3: CASSVADRRTGELFF

length: 14
D: -
J: TRBJ1-3
V: TRBV9
size: -
DNA: TGTGCCAGCAGCCTACAGGGATCTGGAAACACCATATATTTT
CDR3: CASSLQGSGNTIYF

length: 14
D: -
J: TRBJ2-1
V: TRBV27
size: few
DNA: TGTGCCAGCAGTTTTTCGTGGACGCAGGGTGAGCAGTTCTTC
CDR3: CASSFSWTQGEQFF

length: 13
D: -
J: TRBJ1-2
V: TRBV7-8
size: -
DNA: TGTGCCAGCAGTTTAGGACCTATTGACGGCTACACCTTC
CDR3: CASSLGPIDGYTF

length: 15
D: TRBD2
J: TRBJ2-3
V: TRBV4-3
size: few
DNA: TGCGCCAGCAGCCAAGGGGGACTAGCGGCAGATACGCAGTATTTT
CDR3: CASSQGGLAADTQYF

length: 16
D: TRBD1
J: TRBJ2-5
V: TRBV9
size: -
DNA: TGTGCCAGCAGCGTAGGTAGGACAGGGTTTTTAGAGACCCAGTACTTC
CDR3: CASSVGRTGFLETQYF

length: 15
D: TRBD2
J: TRBJ2-1
V: TRBV7-9
size: few
DNA: TGTGCCAGCAGCCGACTAGCGGGACCACTGGGTGAGCAGTTCTTC
CDR3: CASSRLAGPLGEQFF

length: 15
D: TRBD1
J: TRBJ2-7
V: TRBV28
size: -
DNA: TGTGCCAGCCGCCCCAGCCCGGGACAGGGCTACGAGCAGTACTTC
CDR3: CASRPSPGQGYEQYF

length: 11
D: -
J: TRBJ2-5
V: TRBV7-9
size: -
DNA: TGTGCCAGCACAATCCAAGAGACCCAGTACTTC
CDR3: CASTIQETQYF

length: 13
D: -
J: TRBJ2-3
V: TRBV5-4
size: -
DNA: TGTGCCAGCAGCCCGGGTCGCACAGATACGCAGTATTTT
CDR3: CASSPGRTDTQYF

length: 15
D: -
J: TRBJ1-4
V: TRBV27
size: -
DNA: TGTGCCAGCAGTTCTCATGGACAGCCCAATGAAAAACTGTTTTTT
CDR3: CASSSHGQPNEKLFF

length: 15
D: TRBD1
J: TRBJ1-1
V: TRBV7-9
size: -
DNA: TGTGCCAGCCAATCCAGGGGGGTGATGCCCGCTGAAGCTTTCTTT
CDR3: CASQSRGVMPAEAFF